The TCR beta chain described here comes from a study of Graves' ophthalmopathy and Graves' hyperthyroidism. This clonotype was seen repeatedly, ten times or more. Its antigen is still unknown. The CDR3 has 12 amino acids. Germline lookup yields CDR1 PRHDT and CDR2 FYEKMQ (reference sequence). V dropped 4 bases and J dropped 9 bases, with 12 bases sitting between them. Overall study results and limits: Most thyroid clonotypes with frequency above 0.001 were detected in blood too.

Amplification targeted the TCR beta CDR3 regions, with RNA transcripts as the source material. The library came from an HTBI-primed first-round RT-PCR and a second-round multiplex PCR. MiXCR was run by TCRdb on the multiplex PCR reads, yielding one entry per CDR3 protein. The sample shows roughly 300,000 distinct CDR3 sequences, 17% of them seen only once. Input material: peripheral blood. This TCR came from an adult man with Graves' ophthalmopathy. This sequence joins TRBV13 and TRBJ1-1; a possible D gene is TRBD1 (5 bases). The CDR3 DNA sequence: TGTGCCAGCAGCTCCGGGGGAGGCAAAGCTTTCTTT. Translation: CASSSGGGKAFF. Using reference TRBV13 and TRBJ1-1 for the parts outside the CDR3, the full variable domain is AAGVIQSPRHLIKEKRETATLKCYPIPRHDTVYWYQQGPGQDPQFLISFYEKMQSDKGSIPDRFSAQQFSDYHSELNMSSLELGDSALYFCASSSGGGKAFFGQGTRLTVV.